The source of this T cell receptor beta chain is a study of long-term antiretroviral therapy in people with HIV. The CDR3 has 17 residues. Trimming left V 0 bases short and J 3 bases short, with 18 bases between. CDR1 and CDR2 (germline): MNHNS, SASEGT. Survey-level immunoSEQ v3.0 assays were run. The repertoire was sequenced with immunoSEQ multiplex PCR; TCRdb's copy has only in-frame clones and lacks some. The sample consists of about 15,000 clones, over 70% of them appearing once. The chain joins TRBV6-1 to TRBJ2-7, with D unclear. The source is a man aged 25 to 45 with HIV. The sample consisted of unsorted PBMCs, taken around 1.2 years before starting antiretroviral therapy. The CDR3 DNA reads as TGTGCCAGCAGTGAAGCGGTCACTGGGTCCCCACTCTACGAGCAGTACTTC. Encoded protein: CASSEAVTGSPLYEQYF.